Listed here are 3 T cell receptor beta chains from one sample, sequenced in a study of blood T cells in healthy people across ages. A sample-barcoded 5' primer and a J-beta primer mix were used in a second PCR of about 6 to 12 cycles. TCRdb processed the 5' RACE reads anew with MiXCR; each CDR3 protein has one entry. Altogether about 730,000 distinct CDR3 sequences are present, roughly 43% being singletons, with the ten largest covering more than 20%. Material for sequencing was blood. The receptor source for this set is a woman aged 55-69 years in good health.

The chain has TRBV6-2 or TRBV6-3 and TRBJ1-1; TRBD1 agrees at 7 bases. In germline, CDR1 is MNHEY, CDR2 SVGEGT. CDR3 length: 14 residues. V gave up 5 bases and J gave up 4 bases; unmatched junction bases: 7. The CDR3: CASSPLTGITEAFF. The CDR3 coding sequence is TGTGCCAGCAGTCCCCTGACAGGGATCACTGAAGCTTTCTTT.

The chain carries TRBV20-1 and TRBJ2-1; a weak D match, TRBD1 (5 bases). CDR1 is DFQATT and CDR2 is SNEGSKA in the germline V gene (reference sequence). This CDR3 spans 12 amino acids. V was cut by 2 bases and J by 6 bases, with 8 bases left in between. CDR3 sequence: CSARRQTNEQFF. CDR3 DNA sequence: TGCAGTGCTAGAAGACAGACCAATGAGCAGTTCTTC.

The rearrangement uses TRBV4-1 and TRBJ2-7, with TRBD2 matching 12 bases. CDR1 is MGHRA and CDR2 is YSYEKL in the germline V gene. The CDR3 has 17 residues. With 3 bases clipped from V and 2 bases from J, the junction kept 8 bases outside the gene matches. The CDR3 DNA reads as TGCGCCAGCAGCCAGAGACTAGCGGGAGATTCCCCCTACGAGCAGTACTTC. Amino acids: CASSQRLAGDSPYEQYF.